One sample yielded the 8 T cell receptor beta chains listed below, sequenced in a study of T-cell reconstitution after alpha-beta-depleted transplantation in children. Construction of the TCRbeta library involved unique molecular identifiers. From the PCR reads, TCRdb called clonotypes with MiXCR, one entry per CDR3 protein. The table lists fewer than 250,000 distinct CDR3 sequences, approximately 17% of them singletons. The source material was PBMCs, mostly from graft donor cells, sampled 360 days after TCRalphabeta/CD19-depleted stem cell transplant. The receptor source for this set is a male patient between 2 and 9 years old who had a stem cell transplant for acute lymphoblastic leukemia, so the T cells may come from the graft donor.

The rearrangement joins TRBV20-1 to TRBJ2-1; either TRBD1 or TRBD2 may supply D (5 bases each). Trimming pared 1 base from V and 0 bases from J, leaving 10 bases between. The CDR3 length is 15 residues. CDR1 is DFQATT and CDR2 is SNEGSKA in the germline V gene (reference sequence). Here the CDR3 DNA reads TGCAGTGCTAGAGGTAGTGGGGGCTCCTACAATGAGCAGTTCTTC. Encoded protein: CSARGSGGSYNEQFF.

This clonotype was picked up many times. The rearrangement joins TRBV27 to TRBJ2-2, with 8 bases lining up with TRBD1. V lost 2 bases and J lost 2; bases outside the gene matches: 10. The CDR3 sequence is 18 residues long. Germline V gene data show CDR1 as MNHEY and CDR2 as SMNVEV (reference sequence). As DNA, the CDR3 is TGTGCCAGCAGTTTAGTAGGGCAGGGGGCCCGAAACACCGGGGAGCTGTTTTTT. This sequence encodes CASSLVGQGARNTGELFF.

This clonotype was counted between two and nine times. This chain joins TRBV19 and TRBJ2-3, with D perhaps given as TRBD1 or TRBD2 (5 bases each). V was trimmed by 5 bases and J by 5 bases, leaving 8 bases between them. The CDR3 consists of 12 residues. Germline CDR1 reads LNHDA; CDR2 reads SQIVND (reference sequence). CDR3 DNA: TGTGCCAGTAGTCGGGACGTAGATACGCAGTATTTT. Amino acid sequence: CASSRDVDTQYF. Full variable domain (outside the CDR3, taken from reference TRBV19 and TRBJ2-3): DGGITQSPKYLFRKEGQNVTLSCEQNLNHDAMYWYRQDPGQGLRLIYYSQIVNDFQKGDIAEGYSVSREKKESFPLTVTSAQKNPTAFYLCASSRDVDTQYFGPGTRLTVL.

CDR3 amino acids: CASSPRVGQTNTEAFF. The CDR3 nucleotides read TGTGCCAGCAGCCCTAGGGTCGGACAGACGAACACTGAAGCTTTCTTT. The chain couples TRBV14 to TRBJ1-1, with D perhaps matching TRBD1 (6 bases). Germline CDR1 SGHDN, CDR2 FVKESK. The CDR3 has 16 residues. Trimming stripped 4 bases from V and 1 base from J, with 16 bases between.

This clonotype has only a few counts. The V and J genes are TRBV12-3 or TRBV12-4 and TRBJ2-3; D not resolved. The CDR3 is made up of 14 amino acids. V was cut by 0 bases and J by 3 bases, with 7 bases left in between. The CDR3 spells CASSLALSTDTQYF. CDR3 coding DNA: TGTGCCAGCAGTTTAGCGCTTAGTACAGATACGCAGTATTTT.

The chain combines TRBV2 with TRBJ1-1; the D gene is possibly TRBD1 (5 bases). This CDR3 has 13 amino acids. Germline V gene lookup returns CDR1 SNHLY and CDR2 FYNNEI. V dropped 11 bases and J dropped 6 bases, with 19 bases sitting between them. Here the CDR3 reads CASLWGRAAEAFF. Written as DNA, the CDR3 is TGTGCCTCACTCTGGGGCAGGGCCGCTGAAGCTTTCTTT.

This rearrangement joins TRBV4-2 to TRBJ1-4; the D is unclear. V shed 0 bases and J shed 13 bases, with 15 bases lying between them. The CDR3 extends over 14 amino acids. Looked up from germline, CDR1 is LGHNA and CDR2 is YNFKEQ. For the CDR3, the DNA is TGTGCCAGCAGCCAAGATCAGTCCAGCCGTGGACTGTTTTTT. As protein: CASSQDQSSRGLFF.

There are many counts of this clonotype. The CDR3 region is CASSLTGLTQETQYF. The CDR3 DNA reads TGTGCCAGCAGTTTGACGGGACTCACTCAAGAGACCCAGTACTTC. The chain links TRBV5-4 to TRBJ2-5, with D perhaps TRBD2 (6 bases). Per the germline V gene, CDR1 is SGHNT and CDR2 is YYREEE (reference sequence). The CDR3 is 15 amino acids. V was pared by 5 bases and J by 2 bases, with 16 bases between. Based on the CDR3 plus reference TRBV5-4 and TRBJ2-5, the full variable domain is ETGVTQSPTHLIKTRGQQVTLRCSSQSGHNTVSWYQQALGQGPQFIFQYYREEENGRGNFPPRFSGLQFPNYSSELNVNALELDDSALYLCASSLTGLTQETQYFGPGTRLLVL.